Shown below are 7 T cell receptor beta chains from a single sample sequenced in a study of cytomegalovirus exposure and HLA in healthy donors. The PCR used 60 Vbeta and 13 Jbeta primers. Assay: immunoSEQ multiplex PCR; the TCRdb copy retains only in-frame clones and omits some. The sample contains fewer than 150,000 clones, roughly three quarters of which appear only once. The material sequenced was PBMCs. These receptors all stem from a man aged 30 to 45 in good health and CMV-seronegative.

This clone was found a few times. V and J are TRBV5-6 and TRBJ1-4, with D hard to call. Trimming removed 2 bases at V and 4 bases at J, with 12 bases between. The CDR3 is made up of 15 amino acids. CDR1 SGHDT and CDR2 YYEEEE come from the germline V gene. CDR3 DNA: TGTGCCAGCAGCTTTGGAGGGCGGATTAATGAAAAACTGTTTTTT. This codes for CASSFGGRINEKLFF.

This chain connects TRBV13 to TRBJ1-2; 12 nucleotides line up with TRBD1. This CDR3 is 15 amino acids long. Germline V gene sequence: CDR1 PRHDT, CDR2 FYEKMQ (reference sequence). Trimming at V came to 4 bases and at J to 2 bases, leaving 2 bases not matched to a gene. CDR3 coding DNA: TGTGCCAGCAGCTCCGGGACAGGGGGCAACTATGGCTACACCTTC. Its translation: CASSSGTGGNYGYTF. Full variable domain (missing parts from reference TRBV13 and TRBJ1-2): AAGVIQSPRHLIKEKRETATLKCYPIPRHDTVYWYQQGPGQDPQFLISFYEKMQSDKGSIPDRFSAQQFSDYHSELNMSSLELGDSALYFCASSSGTGGNYGYTFGSGTRLTVV.

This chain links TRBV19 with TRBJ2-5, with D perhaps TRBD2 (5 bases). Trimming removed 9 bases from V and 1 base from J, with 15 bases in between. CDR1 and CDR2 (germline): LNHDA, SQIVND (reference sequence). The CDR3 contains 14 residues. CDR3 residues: CASKRTGIQETQYF. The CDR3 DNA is TGTGCCAGCAAACGGACCGGGATCCAAGAGACCCAGTACTTC.

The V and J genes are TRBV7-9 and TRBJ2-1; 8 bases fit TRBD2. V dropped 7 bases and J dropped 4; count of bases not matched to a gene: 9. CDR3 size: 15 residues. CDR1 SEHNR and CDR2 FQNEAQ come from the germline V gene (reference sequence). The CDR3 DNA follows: TGTGCCAGCACCCTGGGGGCGGGAGGATACAATGAGCAGTTCTTC. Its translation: CASTLGAGGYNEQFF.

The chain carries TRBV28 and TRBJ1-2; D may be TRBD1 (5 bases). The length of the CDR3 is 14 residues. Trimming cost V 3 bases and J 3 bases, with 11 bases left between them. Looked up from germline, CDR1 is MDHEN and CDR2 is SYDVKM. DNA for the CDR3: TGTGCCAGCAGTTTTAGGGGTCTTGACTATGGCTACACCTTC. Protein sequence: CASSFRGLDYGYTF.

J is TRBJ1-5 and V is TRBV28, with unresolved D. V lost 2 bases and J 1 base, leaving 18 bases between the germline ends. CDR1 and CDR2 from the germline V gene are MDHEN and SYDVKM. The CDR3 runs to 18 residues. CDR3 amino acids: CASSLISSWGGSNQPQHF. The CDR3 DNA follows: TGTGCCAGCAGTTTAATAAGCTCTTGGGGAGGAAGCAATCAGCCCCAGCATTTT. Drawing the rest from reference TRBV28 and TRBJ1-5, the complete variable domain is DVKVTQSSRYLVKRTGEKVFLECVQDMDHENMFWYRQDPGLGLRLIYFSYDVKMKEKGDIPEGYSVSREKKERFSLILESASTNQTSMYLCASSLISSWGGSNQPQHFGDGTRLSIL.

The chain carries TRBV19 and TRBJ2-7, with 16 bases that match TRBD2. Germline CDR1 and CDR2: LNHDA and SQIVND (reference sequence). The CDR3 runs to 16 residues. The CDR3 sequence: CASRGTSGRAMYEQYF. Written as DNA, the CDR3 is TGTGCTTCAAGAGGGACTAGCGGGAGGGCCATGTACGAGCAGTACTTC.